This paragraph covers one TCR beta chain sequence. V dropped 5 bases and J dropped 3 bases, with 9 bases sitting between them. Germline loops: CDR1 KGHDR, CDR2 SFDVKD. CDR3 length: 13 amino acids. Data came from immunoSEQ multiplex PCR; TCRdb stores just in-frame clones and leaves some out. Altogether about 150,000 clones are present, around 91% being singletons, with the ten largest covering over 10%. The entry originates in a study of blood T cell repertoires in COVID-19. J is TRBJ2-5 and V is TRBV24-1, with D tentatively TRBD1 (6 bases). Sequencing was carried out using peripheral blood. The source is a man aged 18 to 29 with COVID-19, enrolled during active disease. The CDR3 DNA reads TGTGCCACCAGTGTTCCAGGGGAAGAGACCCAGTACTTC. Its protein is CATSVPGEETQYF.